This TCR beta chain was documented in a study of a mutant IDH1 vaccine in newly diagnosed glioma. In germline, CDR1 is LNHDA, CDR2 SQIVND (reference sequence). Trimming took 6 bases from V and 2 from J, leaving 14 bases between them. This CDR3 has 15 residues. Time point meaning: week 11, during vaccination. The study gave 300 ug of mutant IDH1 20-mer peptide per vaccine dose, with topical imiquimod. Concerning this clone: The antigen remains unidentified.

Sequenced by immunoSEQ multiplex PCR; TCRdb stores in-frame clones only, minus some. The data contain under 40,000 clones, about 73% of them singletons. This sequence was found in a man between 25 and 39 years old with glioma. This chain links TRBV19 with TRBJ1-5, with D maybe TRBD1 (6 bases). The sample in question was PBMCs, obtained from a glioma patient whose treatment included an IDH1 peptide vaccine. CDR3 residues: CASSLTGTGNQPQHF. The CDR3 bases are TGTGCCAGTAGCTTAACAGGGACTGGCAATCAGCCCCAGCATTTT.